The rows below give T cell receptor beta chains drawn from one sample of a study of blood T cell repertoires in COVID-19. Generated by immunoSEQ multiplex PCR, the TCRdb table keeps only in-frame clones and is missing some. The sample yields 35,000 or so clones, about nine tenths seen once. What was sequenced was peripheral blood. The receptor source for this set is a man in his sixties or seventies with acute or convalescent COVID-19. CDR3s include the opening cysteine and the closing phenylalanine or tryptophan. A D gene is named only where the DNA matches it firmly.

len	v_gene	d_gene	j_gene	CDR3aa	CDR3nt
16	TRBV19	.	TRBJ2-3	CASSETGAGGTDTQYF	TGTGCCAGTAGTGAGACAGGGGCGGGAGGCACAGATACGCAGTATTTT
13	TRBV11-1	.	TRBJ2-1	CASSFNRVGEQFF	TGTGCCAGCAGCTTCAATCGGGTCGGTGAGCAGTTCTTC
15	TRBV6-2/TRBV6-3	.	TRBJ2-7	CASSYGLVSSYEQYF	TGTGCCAGCAGTTACGGGCTTGTCAGCTCCTACGAGCAGTACTTC
14	TRBV3-1/TRBV3-2	.	TRBJ2-2	CASSPGGGRGELFF	TGTGCCAGCAGCCCCGGGGGAGGTAGGGGGGAGCTGTTTTTT
16	TRBV5-5	TRBD1	TRBJ2-7	CASSPSGTGELYEQYF	TGTGCCAGCAGCCCGTCCGGGACAGGGGAATTATACGAGCAGTACTTC
17	TRBV18	TRBD1	TRBJ2-2	CASSPRLGQGDTGELFF	TGTGCCAGCTCACCACGGCTGGGCCAGGGGGACACCGGGGAGCTGTTTTTT
20	TRBV6-2/TRBV6-3	TRBD2	TRBJ2-1	CASSYGFLSGRSGNPNEQFF	TGTGCCAGCAGTTACGGGTTTCTTAGCGGGAGGTCTGGGAACCCAAATGAGCAGTTCTTC
13	TRBV5-5	.	TRBJ2-5	CASSSQGIETQYF	TGTGCCAGCAGCTCCCAGGGGATAGAGACCCAGTACTTC
15	TRBV5-4	.	TRBJ1-4	CASSKDVGGDEKLFF	TGTGCCAGCAGCAAGGATGTAGGGGGGGATGAAAAACTGTTTTTT
13	TRBV19	.	TRBJ1-4	CASTRQDNEKLFF	TGTGCCAGTACTCGACAGGATAATGAAAAACTGTTTTTT
13	TRBV11-2	TRBD2	TRBJ2-7	CASGLGLSYEQYF	TGTGCCAGCGGTTTGGGACTATCCTACGAGCAGTACTTC
14	TRBV23-1	.	TRBJ1-2	CASSRRDTLGGYTF	TGCGCCAGCAGTCGCCGGGACACATTAGGAGGCTACACCTTC
14	TRBV19	TRBD1	TRBJ2-1	CASSTGTGGNEQFF	TGTGCCAGTTCGACCGGGACAGGCGGCAATGAGCAGTTCTTC
14	TRBV7-2	TRBD1	TRBJ1-2	CASTSGQGAIGYTF	TGTGCCAGCACCTCAGGACAGGGGGCAATTGGCTACACCTTC